The 32 T cell receptor beta chains listed next were all sequenced from one sample in a study of regulatory T cells in long-lasting Graves disease. Time point described: newly diagnosed GD, antithyroid drugs for less than 3 months. PBMC RNA served as the TCR library source. To make TCR beta libraries, researchers used iRepertoire HTBI primers and Arm-PCR of CDR3 regions. MiXCR, run by TCRdb on the multiplex PCR reads, gives a single entry per CDR3 protein. Of 440,000 or so distinct CDR3 sequences in the sample, over 15% are singletons; the top ten hold roughly 10%. These same data were also listed under a study on T cells in Graves' hyperthyroidism and ophthalmopathy.

The sequenced sample was peripheral blood mononuclear cells (PBMCs), obtained at new diagnosis, from a patient treated with antithyroid drugs. The source of these receptors is a woman aged 25 to 45 with Graves disease.

This clonotype was detected a few times. The chain is built from TRBV29-1 and TRBJ1-4, with D unclear. The V gene lost 4 bases and the J gene lost 1 base, with 10 bases spanning the gap. The CDR3 is 14 amino acids. The germline gives CDR1 SQVTM, CDR2 ANQGSEA. The DNA for the CDR3 is TGCAGCGTTGGAGTCTCTGGAACTAATGAAAAACTGTTTTTT. This encodes CSVGVSGTNEKLFF.

V is TRBV7-2 and J is TRBJ2-1, with 12 bases identical to TRBD1. The CDR3 covers 18 residues. Germline V gene data show CDR1 as SGHTA and CDR2 as FQGNSA. V shed 3 bases, J shed 7 bases, and the junction held 13 bases outside the gene matches. The CDR3: CASSFPSSGTGGKNEQFF. DNA of the CDR3: TGTGCCAGCAGCTTCCCCTCTTCCGGGACAGGGGGCAAAAATGAGCAGTTCTTC.

The table lists this clonotype with many counts. V is TRBV20-1 and J is TRBJ1-6; possible D gene TRBD1, 5 bases. Germline V gene data show CDR1 as DFQATT and CDR2 as SNEGSKA (reference sequence). V lost 3 bases and J lost 5, with 14 bases in between. The CDR3 sequence is 15 residues long. The CDR3 reads CSARLYDSHNSPLHF. In DNA, the CDR3 is TGCAGTGCTAGGTTGTACGACAGTCATAATTCACCCCTCCACTTT.

In the case of this clonotype: This sequence may be a read error, since a much larger clone differs from it by one base. The rearrangement uses TRBV3-1 and TRBJ2-4, with 12 bases fitting TRBD1. The junction had 15 bases not matched to a gene; V was cut back by 2 bases and J by 13 bases. Germline assignment: CDR1 LGHDT and CDR2 YNNKEL (reference sequence). The CDR3 spans 17 residues. The CDR3 loop is CASSQRRDRGRYNEQYF. CDR3 sequence (DNA): TGTGCCAGCAGCCAACGCCGGGACAGGGGGCGTTACAATGAGCAGTACTTC. Full variable domain (remainder filled in from reference TRBV3-1 and TRBJ2-4): DTAVSQTPKYLVTQMGNDKSIKCEQNLGHDTMYWYKQDSKKFLKIMFSYNNKELIINETVPNRFSPKSPDKAHLNLHINSLELGDSAVYFCASSQRRDRGRYNEQYFGAGTRLSVL.

This clonotype occurred many times. For the CDR3, the DNA is TGCAGTGCTAAAGGGGGCGCATTTGGTGAGCAGTTCTTC. Translated, it gives CSAKGGAFGEQFF. V is TRBV20-1 and J is TRBJ2-1; 7 positions match TRBD1. Germline trimming cut 4 bases from V and 9 bases from J; bases unmatched to any gene: 9. The CDR3 extends over 13 amino acids. CDR1 and CDR2 (germline): DFQATT, SNEGSKA (reference sequence).

This clonotype showed up just a few times. The V call is TRBV20-1, the J call TRBJ2-5; TRBD1 matches 9 bases. J lost 7 bases, V lost 4 bases, and 10 bases had no gene match. Per germline, CDR1 DFQATT and CDR2 SNEGSKA (reference sequence). This CDR3 contains 14 residues. The CDR3 DNA follows: TGCAGTGCTAACCTACAGGGGGCTTGGGGGACCCAGTACTTC. This translates into CSANLQGAWGTQYF.

This clonotype has ten or more counts. The rearrangement joins TRBV5-4 to TRBJ2-5; D is uncertain. This CDR3 is built from 14 residues. Germline V gene lookup returns CDR1 SGHNT and CDR2 YYREEE (reference sequence). Trimming cost V 1 base and J 2 bases, with 9 bases left between them. CDR3 loop: CASSLQVQQETQYF. CDR3 coding DNA: TGTGCCAGCAGCTTGCAGGTACAGCAAGAGACCCAGTACTTC.

This clonotype was detected only a few times. The chain recombines TRBV20-1 with TRBJ2-7, with 7 bases that match TRBD2. CDR3 length: 13 amino acids. Germline values: CDR1 DFQATT, CDR2 SNEGSKA (reference sequence). Trimming at V came to 6 bases and at J to 4 bases, leaving 9 bases not matched to a gene. The CDR3 DNA reads as TGCAGTGCCCGACGGGGCGGGAGTTACGAGCAGTACTTC. Its protein product is CSARRGGSYEQYF.

This clonotype was counted at least ten times. This chain joins TRBV7-2 and TRBJ2-7; perhaps D is TRBD1 or TRBD2 (6 bases each). The CDR3 spans 13 residues. Germline V gene lookup returns CDR1 SGHTA and CDR2 FQGNSA. V gave up 3 bases and J gave up 4 bases, with 10 bases separating them. The CDR3, as DNA: TGTGCCAGCAGCTTTGGAGGGGGGTACGAGCAGTACTTC. Its protein product is CASSFGGGYEQYF. Full variable domain (remainder filled in from reference TRBV7-2 and TRBJ2-7): GAGVSQSPSNKVTEKGKDVELRCDPISGHTALYWYRQSLGQGLEFLIYFQGNSAPDKSGLPSDRFSAERTGGSVSTLTIQRTQQEDSAVYLCASSFGGGYEQYFGPGTRLTVT.

This clonotype has a count of ten or more. This chain joins TRBV6-5 and TRBJ2-7, with D perhaps assigned TRBD1 or TRBD2 (5 bases each). Germline loops: CDR1 MNHEY, CDR2 SVGAGI. The CDR3 has 15 amino acids. Trimming shortened V by 2 bases and J by 0 bases, and 11 bases separated the two germline ends. DNA for the CDR3: TGTGCCAGCAGTTACACCCGGGACGCCTCCTACGAGCAGTACTTC. It codes for CASSYTRDASYEQYF.

This clonotype appeared many times. The chain employs TRBV15 and TRBJ1-4; unclear D gene. The CDR3 consists of 13 residues. Germline V gene lookup returns CDR1 LNHNV and CDR2 YYDKDF (reference sequence). Trimming shortened V by 3 bases and J by 8 bases, and 10 bases separated the two germline ends. The CDR3: CATSRDRGEKLFF. As DNA, the CDR3 is TGTGCCACCAGCAGGGACCGAGGGGAAAAACTGTTTTTT.

This clonotype was seen many times. The chain has TRBV7-9 and TRBJ2-1; D is uncertain. V shed 2 bases and J shed 6 bases, with 5 bases lying between them. The CDR3 covers 12 residues. The V gene's germline CDR1 is SEHNR and CDR2 FQNEAQ (reference sequence). In DNA form, the CDR3 reads TGTGCCAGCAGCTTAATGGCCAATGAGCAGTTCTTC. Protein sequence: CASSLMANEQFF.

About this clonotype itself: This may be a read error, as it is one base from a much larger clone. The J gene is TRBJ2-1, the V gene TRBV18; 10 bases are shared with TRBD1. Trimming removed 5 bases from V and 10 bases from J; junction bases left unmatched: 8. Germline V lookup: CDR1 KGHSH, CDR2 LQKENI. The CDR3 has 14 residues. The CDR3 DNA sequence: TGTGCCAGCTCAGCGGGACAGGGGCCCTACGAGCAGTTCTTC. Translation: CASSAGQGPYEQFF.

This clonotype was observed a handful of times. The rearrangement uses TRBV28 and TRBJ1-2, with D maybe TRBD1 (6 bases). The CDR3 is 12 residues long. Germline values: CDR1 MDHEN, CDR2 SYDVKM. V lost 8 bases, J lost 8 bases, and 15 bases lay in between. The CDR3 bases are TGTGCCAGCGGAGGGGGGTGGGGAGGCTACACCTTC. It specifies CASGGGWGGYTF.

Many counts were recorded for this clonotype. This chain joins TRBV27 and TRBJ1-5; D unresolved. The CDR3 extends over 13 amino acids. Germline CDR1 is MNHEY and CDR2 is SMNVEV (reference sequence). The ends were cut back, 5 bases at V and 7 bases at J, with 12 bases in the middle. The DNA for the CDR3 is TGTGCCAGCAGTCCCGGCCGGGAACAGCCCCAGCATTTT. It codes for CASSPGREQPQHF.

On this clonotype: One base separates it from a far larger clone, so it is likely a read error. The rearrangement links TRBV7-2 to TRBJ2-1; 7 bases agree with TRBD2. Germline V gene data show CDR1 as SGHTA and CDR2 as FQGNSA. V shed 3 bases, J shed 9 bases, and the junction held 8 bases outside the gene matches. This CDR3 is built from 14 residues. This chain's CDR3 is CASSLSGNRGEQFF. The CDR3, as DNA: TGTGCCAGCAGCTTGAGCGGGAACCGGGGTGAGCAGTTCTTC.

This clonotype was seen ten or more times. The rearrangement links TRBV12-3 or TRBV12-4 to TRBJ2-1; D is possibly TRBD1 or TRBD2 (5 bases each). Trimming left V 6 bases short and J 12 bases short, with 21 bases between. This CDR3 region has 14 residues. The CDR3, as DNA: TGTGCCAGCAGCCAAGCCCACCCCTGGGACGGGCAGTTCTTC. Protein sequence: CASSQAHPWDGQFF.

This clonotype was picked up many times. The rearrangement uses TRBV18 and TRBJ2-7; 8 bases are shared with TRBD1. CDR3 length equals 16 residues. V gave up 2 bases and J gave up 4 bases; unmatched junction bases: 10. Germline CDR1 KGHSH, CDR2 LQKENI. DNA of the CDR3: TGTGCCAGCTCACCAGGAGGAGGACAGGGTGGGTACGAGCAGTACTTC. Encoded protein: CASSPGGGQGGYEQYF.

This clonotype was picked up a small number of times. J is TRBJ2-2 and V is TRBV20-1, with 7 bases fitting TRBD2. This CDR3 contains 17 residues. The germline gives CDR1 DFQATT, CDR2 SNEGSKA (reference sequence). V was pared by 0 bases and J by 2 bases, with 9 bases of the junction left unmatched. The CDR3 region has the DNA TGCAGTGCTAGAGAGGATAAGCGGGATTTTAACACCGGGGAGCTGTTTTTT. Residues: CSAREDKRDFNTGELFF.

The CDR3: CASRPLGDTGELFF. In DNA, the CDR3 is TGTGCCAGTAGACCGCTTGGGGACACCGGGGAGCTGTTTTTT. This chain connects TRBV19 to TRBJ2-2, with D unclear. This CDR3 comprises 14 residues. V lost 6 bases to trimming and J lost 3 bases, with 11 bases between them. Germline CDR1 reads LNHDA; CDR2 reads SQIVND (reference sequence).

As for this clonotype: Just one base apart from a much larger clone, this may be a read error. The V and J genes are TRBV5-1 and TRBJ1-2, with no clear D. This CDR3 region has 14 residues. Germline CDR1 reads SGHRS; CDR2 reads YFSETQ. CDR3 coding DNA: TGCGCCAGCAGCCCAGGCTACGCTAACTATGGCCACACCTTC. Its protein product is CASSPGYANYGHTF.

This clonotype was recorded at least ten times. The rearrangement links TRBV30 to TRBJ2-7; a possible D gene is TRBD1 (6 bases). CDR1 GTSNPN and CDR2 SVGIG come from the germline V gene (reference sequence). The V end was cut by 2 bases, the J end by 0 bases, with 20 bases between. The CDR3 runs 17 residues. As DNA, the CDR3 is TGTGCCTGGAGTCTTCCTCCGGGACATCGAAGCTCCTACGAGCAGTACTTC. It codes for CAWSLPPGHRSSYEQYF. Filled out from reference TRBV30 and TRBJ2-7, the complete variable domain reads SQTIHQWPATLVQPVGSPLSLECTVEGTSNPNLYWYRQAAGRGLQLLFYSVGIGQISSEVPQNLSASRPQDRQFILSSKKLLLSDSGFYLCAWSLPPGHRSSYEQYFGPGTRLTVT.

At least ten counts were recorded for this clonotype. The V and J genes are TRBV4-1 and TRBJ2-7; tentatively, D is TRBD2 (6 bases). The CDR3 extends over 16 amino acids. Germline V lookup: CDR1 MGHRA, CDR2 YSYEKL. V gave up 1 base and J gave up 0 bases, with 13 bases separating them. In DNA, the CDR3 is TGCGCCAGCAGCCAAGGGGGGACTTACACCTCCTACGAGCAGTACTTC. Protein: CASSQGGTYTSYEQYF.

This clonotype was seen only once. This sequence joins TRBV6-5 and TRBJ1-1; no reliable D call. The CDR3 consists of 15 residues. The germline V and J ends were trimmed by 0 bases and 1 base, with 9 bases remaining between them. Germline lookup yields CDR1 MNHEY and CDR2 SVGAGI. CDR3 nucleotide sequence: TGTGCCAGCAGTTACTCCAGAACACAGAACACTGAAGCTTTCTTT. The encoded protein is CASSYSRTQNTEAFF.

This clonotype was picked up many times. This rearrangement joins TRBV10-3 to TRBJ2-7; no clear D. This CDR3 is built from 11 residues. The ends were cut back, 10 bases at V and 6 bases at J, with 13 bases in the middle. Germline loops: CDR1 ENHRY, CDR2 SYGVKD. The CDR3 DNA reads TGTGCCACCATGGACGGGTTCGAGCAGTACTTC. Its protein is CATMDGFEQYF.

The sample holds a few counts of this clonotype. V and J are TRBV20-1 and TRBJ2-1; D possibly corresponds to TRBD2 (6 bases). Germline CDR1 reads DFQATT; CDR2 reads SNEGSKA (reference sequence). This CDR3 has 15 amino acids. The germline V and J ends were trimmed by 0 bases and 5 bases, with 14 bases remaining between them. The CDR3 here is CSARDLRDWHNEQFF. For the CDR3, the DNA is TGCAGTGCTAGAGATCTCCGGGACTGGCACAATGAGCAGTTCTTC.

The gene calls are TRBV29-1 and TRBJ2-1, with D unclear. Between the trimmed V and J ends, which lost 7 bases and 9 bases, there was a span of 10 bases. Germline V gene data show CDR1 as SQVTM and CDR2 as ANQGSEA. The CDR3 consists of 10 residues. The CDR3 sequence: CSAHKLEQFF. In DNA form, the CDR3 reads TGCAGCGCCCATAAACTTGAGCAGTTCTTC.

V and J are TRBV10-2 and TRBJ2-1; 12 nucleotides align to TRBD2. Germline V gene lookup returns CDR1 WSHSY and CDR2 SAAADI. V lost 7 bases, J lost 0 bases, and 10 bases stayed unmatched. The CDR3 spans 18 residues. This CDR3 reads CASMGTSGPVSSYNEQFF. In DNA form, the CDR3 reads TGCGCCAGCATGGGGACTAGCGGGCCTGTTAGCTCCTACAATGAGCAGTTCTTC.

This clonotype has just a few counts. The chain is built from TRBV20-1 and TRBJ2-3; 7 bases are a match to TRBD2. With 3 bases clipped from V and 2 bases from J, the junction kept 8 bases outside the gene matches. Germline CDR1 reads DFQATT; CDR2 reads SNEGSKA (reference sequence). This CDR3 is built from 15 residues. CDR3 sequence (DNA): TGCAGTGCTAGCATCTACGGGGGGAACACAGATACGCAGTATTTT. Translating gives CSASIYGGNTDTQYF.

This clonotype was seen at least ten times. The genes are TRBV7-2 and TRBJ2-7; D unresolved. The CDR3 has 14 residues. Germline lookup yields CDR1 SGHTA and CDR2 FQGNSA. Trimming pared 1 base from V and 0 bases from J, leaving 7 bases between. Here the CDR3 DNA reads TGTGCCAGCAGCTTAGATCAGAACTCCTACGAGCAGTACTTC. Its protein product is CASSLDQNSYEQYF. Drawing the rest from reference TRBV7-2 and TRBJ2-7, the complete variable domain is GAGVSQSPSNKVTEKGKDVELRCDPISGHTALYWYRQSLGQGLEFLIYFQGNSAPDKSGLPSDRFSAERTGGSVSTLTIQRTQQEDSAVYLCASSLDQNSYEQYFGPGTRLTVT.

This clonotype has only a few counts. This chain links TRBV4-2 with TRBJ2-7; no firm D call. Germline loops: CDR1 LGHNA, CDR2 YNFKEQ. The V end lost 6 bases, the J end lost 5 bases, and 20 bases lay between the germline ends. The CDR3 contains 15 residues. The CDR3, as DNA: TGTGCCAGCAGACAGAGGCAGGACGATCACAACGAGCAGTACTTC. Translation: CASRQRQDDHNEQYF.

This clonotype has a count of ten or more. The chain links TRBV29-1 to TRBJ2-7; TRBD2 agrees at 12 bases. This CDR3 has 15 amino acids. With V trimmed by 4 bases and J by 7 bases, 11 bases remained unmatched. CDR1 and CDR2 from the germline V gene are SQVTM and ANQGSEA. The CDR3 DNA reads TGCAGCGTTGGGCTACGACTAGCGGGAGTCGGGGAGCAGTACTTC. The encoded protein is CSVGLRLAGVGEQYF.